The T cell receptor beta chain described here comes from a study of blood T cell repertoires in COVID-19. This table comes from immunoSEQ multiplex PCR, and its TCRdb copy is limited to in-frame clones, with some not included. The sample gives around 230,000 clones, about 91% of which show up once; 10% is in the top ten. Germline values: CDR1 MNHEY, CDR2 SMNVEV (reference sequence). CDR3 length: 16 amino acids. V dropped 5 bases and J dropped 5; count of bases not matched to a gene: 14. The receptor was isolated from a man younger than 30 with acute COVID-19. Sequencing used PBMCs or T cells enriched from blood (not recorded which). The chain combines TRBV27 with TRBJ2-5, with TRBD2 matching over 7 bases. The CDR3 loop is CASSGRAGALSETQYF. The CDR3 bases are TGTGCCAGCAGTGGGCGGGCGGGAGCGTTAAGCGAGACCCAGTACTTC.